This section outlines one T cell receptor beta chain sequence together with its context. No antigen is known for it. The sample holds no much larger clone one base away, and base qualities are not on file. The cohort consisted of more than 650 healthy bone marrow donors. At the time of sampling, all cohort members were nominally healthy, though unrecorded immune exposures were likely present. The donor tested CMV seronegative and was one of the 352 seronegative cohort members. A peripheral blood sample was provided by each donor, and peripheral blood mononuclear cells were used for TCR beta sequencing. The Qiagen DNeasy Blood Extraction Kit was used to extract genomic DNA from the blood cell samples. The data were obtained in a study of cytomegalovirus exposure and HLA in healthy donors (dated by TCRdb to about 2017). Regarding the research as a whole: An earlier analysis of about 530 of the donors reported approximately 300 Gb of sequence data and around 120 million unique TCR beta sequences obtained from around 170 million T cells. Around 330 gigabases of sequencing data and 91 million or so unique TCR sequences made up an early release that covered several hundred HLA-typed donors. Of the 398 genotyped donors, around 81% fell in the genetic ancestry cluster associated with self-reported Caucasian donors. The study aimed to test whether signatures of past pathogen exposure could be identified by cataloging public T cell receptors. The study profiled the T cell repertoires of some 610 subjects by immunosequencing and related them to cytomegalovirus serostatus. Along with the approximately 600-subject first cohort, a separate validation cohort of 120 different subjects was used. The study combined high-throughput TCR immunosequencing, statistical association of individual TCRs with disease status, and machine learning to predict cytomegalovirus infection status. A later analysis re-examined previously published TCR beta repertoires from more than 650 donors and added high-resolution HLA genotyping to investigate patterns of TCR occurrence. In the later analysis, no new phenotypic data were used to find candidate immune exposures; instead, reliance was placed on TCR beta sequences and their occurrence across donors. In an earlier analysis of 500 to 650 of the donors, high-throughput TCR beta sequencing was used to judge whether each TCR beta V gene segment behaved as functional or pseudogenic. Donor age, sex, ethnicity and CMV serostatus were compiled together with the repertoire data. A later genetic analysis took genome-wide SNP genotypes for about three fifths of the 666 donors and used that subset as a discovery cohort. All discovery cohort repertoires had been generated on a single sequencing platform. HLA typing covered class I and class II loci at four-digit resolution. Typing coverage varied by locus: roughly 620-640 donors for A, B, C, DRB1 and DQB1; approximately 500 for DQA1; more than 600 for DPA1; approximately 450 for DPB1. Because of strong linkage in the cohort, roughly five DR-DQ haplotypes were treated as single units for association and clustering. Among about 410 genotyped donors of the cohort, an average of approximately 240,000 unique TCR beta nucleotide sequences was sequenced per donor, of which approximately 19% were non-productive. Points the paper makes about the study in general: The study gave a list of some 150 TCR beta chains associated with cytomegalovirus. Across donors, most TCR sequences were observed very rarely, whereas some public TCRs were present in many individuals. A group of highly shared sequence variants was considered likely to be a technical artifact of the sequencing pipeline. Some IMGT-functional V segments, including TRBV6-2 and TRBV6-3, could not be distinguished by the 87-base-pair reads and were therefore excluded. In a later analysis, HLA-associated TCR beta chains showed more clonal expansion and lower generation probabilities than non-associated chains that were equally common. Correlated functional status among segregating V segments might be attributable to linkage disequilibrium, but an unknown experimental factor could not be ruled out. This cohort had only TCR beta chains sequenced, and the lack of alpha or paired-chain data limited which features could be detected. A later analysis reported that several top co-occurrence clusters appeared linked to parvovirus B19, influenza, CMV and Epstein-Barr virus. V-gene and J-gene trimming of TCR beta chains was associated with a missense DCLRE1C variant in a later genetic analysis, and the association was replicated in an independent cohort. Most CMV-associated TCR beta chains appeared to be HLA-restricted in a later analysis, and the HLA associations seemed to be driven largely by CMV exposure. Specific HLA alleles were associated with 15,000 to 20,000 TCR beta sequences at a false discovery rate of 0.05 in a later analysis. Immune exposure information for the cohort was limited to CMV serostatus. A further reported finding was that TCR beta sequences accurately predicted the HLA-A and HLA-B alleles for most subjects in the first cohort. According to a later analysis, TCR association rates differed among HLA loci, with DRB1 alleles showing the most associated TCRs and HLA-C alleles showing the fewest. Because HLA typing was unavailable for some donors at each locus, only the typed subset was used in association tests. Compared with the roughly 720-donor mean, donors in an Asian-associated ancestry cluster had fewer N-insertions in productive TCRs, according to a later genetic analysis. In vitro tests confirmed that a few of the cytomegalovirus-associated TCR beta chains recognize cytomegalovirus antigens. The earlier analysis of approximately 590 of the donors excluded seventeen rarely observed V segments, including chromosome 9 orphons, because counts were too low. When HLA alleles, especially DR and DQ, strongly co-occurred, attributing TCR associations to individual alleles was difficult. The classifier was reported to diagnose cytomegalovirus status with high specificity and sensitivity in both the original and validation cohorts. Broadly in line with IMGT annotations, most TCR beta V segments showed up in productive rearrangements about 87% or about 30% of the time in an earlier analysis of around 600 of the donors. The authors suggested that the approach could potentially be generalized to other disease states and immunological phenotypes. Sequencing depth was assumed to be roughly uniform across donors in the presence/absence analyses, though that assumption may not hold.

The library was produced with the immunoSEQ multiplex PCR assay. A mixture of 60 forward primers for TCR Vbeta segments and 13 reverse primers for TCR Jbeta segments was used in the multiplex PCR. Amplification of the CDR3 region of rearranged TCR beta genes was performed with a multiplex PCR assay on genomic DNA. On the Illumina HiSeq System, the amplified TCR beta libraries were sequenced as 87-base-pair reads. Turning to the authors' computational methods: In a later analysis, roughly 80 million unique TCR beta chains were counted across the 690 or so repertoires, and approximately 11 million of these chains were shared by at least two donors. Raw reads were error-corrected and collapsed into unique sequences by a nearest-neighbor algorithm in which closely related sequences were merged to remove PCR and sequencing errors. To assign V, D and J gene segments, CDR3 sequences were aligned to IMGT reference sequences. Each retained sequence needed at least a six-nucleotide match to both a V gene segment and a J gene segment. A rearrangement counted as productive if the CDR3 had no stop codons and remained in frame with V and J, and every other rearrangement counted as non-productive. CDR3 was defined by IMGT convention, running from the second conserved V-encoded cysteine to the conserved J-encoded phenylalanine. In an earlier analysis of around 570 of the donors, sequences lacking an unambiguous match to a single V gene segment were excluded. An earlier analysis of fewer than 650 of the donors classified V segments as functional when productive rearrangements were above 56.7% and as segregating when the standard deviation between donors was above 5%. A statistical classification framework was developed to diagnose cytomegalovirus status using the catalog of TCR beta chain sequences. In a later analysis, V and J genes were assigned by comparing TCR nucleotide sequences against IMGT/GENE-DB human TR gene sequences. A later analysis assigned CDR3 sequences and most-parsimonious VDJ recombination scenarios with the TCRdist pipeline. In a later analysis, each TCR beta chain was defined by its CDR3 amino acid sequence together with its V-gene family, and reads without a unique V-gene family were excluded. To address suspected cross-contamination and a sequencing artifact, a later analysis removed a few hundred highly shared, low-generation-probability nucleotide sequences. A later analysis calculated a clonal expansion index for each public chain from normalized within-repertoire ranks of inferred template counts. Generation probabilities in a later analysis came from a VDJ recombination model fitted to out-of-frame rearrangements, and those results were checked against IGoR. A later analysis scored TCR-TCR, TCR-HLA and TCR-CMV co-occurrence with hypergeometric tests, applying a repertoire-size bias correction to TCR pairs. In a later analysis, false discovery rates were estimated by permuting HLA or CMV assignments 20 times. In a later analysis, co-occurring TCRs were grouped using DBSCAN, with TCRdist sequence similarity added in when clustering inside HLA-allele-positive subsets. Repertoires with fewer than 30,000 or more than 120,000 public chains, plus five repertoires with anomalous nucleotide sharing, were excluded from co-occurrence clustering. TCRdb stores this immuneACCESS table with in-frame sequences only. Part of the clones is absent; in the studies checked, under half of the shortfall reflects unresolved V genes, and no reason is known for the rest. V, J and clone size were drawn from that table, and D and trimming were deduced from the DNA. Here the sample has approximately 180,000 clones; 70% to 75% occur a single time. Clones ranked in the top ten supply about 3% of the sample.

CDR1 and CDR2 were assigned from the germline V gene (reference sequence) as MNHNY and SVGAGI. At the junction V is shortened by 6 bases and J by 5 bases; bases outside the gene matches: 5. From its cysteine to its phenylalanine, the CDR3 spans 14 amino acids. The sequence is cut down to CDR3 DNA, 42 bases in frame from base 1. The chain is assembled from TRBV6-6 and TRBJ1-5; 9 central nucleotides agree with TRBD1. Specimen: PBMCs. The sequence was collected from a male donor in good health and CMV-seronegative. The DNA is as follows: TGTGCCAGCAGGGCCGGGACAGGGCATCAGCCCCAGCATTTT. Translated, this gives CASRAGTGHQPQHF.